The next 5 T cell receptor beta chains were all read from a single sample in a study of blood T cell dynamics during melanoma immunotherapy (TCRdb year 2020). Receptor amplification or capture employed the immunoSEQ multiplex PCR assay. In TCRdb, the immuneACCESS table is reduced to in-frame sequences with V and J assigned. These tables do not hold every clone; where another copy was compared, an unresolved V gene accounts for under half, and the others remain unexplained. Present in this sample are several thousand clones, around 90% of which were seen just once. In total, the top ten clones hold approximately 5% of the sample. This sample's time point label indicates: week 3, after first cycle of checkpoint inhibitor. The sample in question was blood, obtained from a patient treated with checkpoint blockade. The receptors shown here come from a human donor with melanoma.

This rearrangement joins TRBV7-9 to TRBJ2-2; 10 bases align to TRBD2. Germline V gene sequence: CDR1 SEHNR, CDR2 FQNEAQ (reference sequence). CDR3 size: 17 residues. Germline trimming cut 4 bases from V and 5 bases from J; bases unmatched to any gene: 10. Written as DNA, the CDR3 is TGTGCCAGCAGCTCCCTTCTAGCGGGGGAGATGACCGGGGAGCTGTTTTTT. The encoded protein is CASSSLLAGEMTGELFF. Based on the CDR3 plus reference TRBV7-9 and TRBJ2-2, the full variable domain is DTGVSQNPRHKITKRGQNVTFRCDPISEHNRLYWYRQTLGQGPEFLTYFQNEAQLEKSRLLSDRFSAERPKGSFSTLEIQRTEQGDSAMYLCASSSLLAGEMTGELFFGEGSRLTVL.

The chain couples TRBV30 to TRBJ1-6, with D tentatively TRBD1 (5 bases). This CDR3 contains 14 residues. Trimming took off 0 bases at V and 9 bases at J, with 12 bases between the two ends. CDR1 GTSNPN and CDR2 SVGIG come from the germline V gene (reference sequence). The CDR3 reads CAWSVTGEGSPLHF. CDR3 sequence (DNA): TGTGCCTGGAGTGTAACGGGGGAAGGTTCACCCCTCCACTTT. The whole variable domain, remainder taken from reference TRBV30 and TRBJ1-6, is SQTIHQWPATLVQPVGSPLSLECTVEGTSNPNLYWYRQAAGRGLQLLFYSVGIGQISSEVPQNLSASRPQDRQFILSSKKLLLSDSGFYLCAWSVTGEGSPLHFGNGTRLTVT.

This clone has just one count. The chain has TRBV10-2 and TRBJ2-7, with 11 bases fitting TRBD1. The CDR3 spans 14 residues. Germline V gives CDR1 WSHSY, CDR2 SAAADI. V lost 6 bases to trimming and J lost 3 bases; unmatched junction nucleotides: 4. The CDR3 region is CASSRDRGYYEQYF. The CDR3 DNA follows: TGCGCCAGCAGCCGGGACAGGGGGTACTACGAGCAGTACTTC.

This CDR3 reads CASSEAGGYTEAFF. Here the CDR3 DNA reads TGTGCCAGCAGTGAAGCAGGGGGTTACACTGAAGCTTTCTTT. The V call is TRBV2, the J call TRBJ1-1; possibly TRBD1 for D (6 bases). This CDR3 contains 14 residues. Trimming removed 0 bases from V and 3 bases from J, with 8 bases in between. CDR1 SNHLY and CDR2 FYNNEI come from the germline V gene.

This chain's CDR3 is CAIRGTSGPAGELFF. The CDR3 coding sequence is TGTGCCATCAGGGGGACTAGCGGGCCAGCCGGGGAGCTGTTTTTT. V gene TRBV10-3 combines with J gene TRBJ2-2; TRBD2 matches at 12 bases. Germline V gene lookup returns CDR1 ENHRY and CDR2 SYGVKD. The V gene end was trimmed by 6 bases and the J gene end by 6 bases; junction bases not matched to a gene: 5. The CDR3 is made up of 15 amino acids.